This T cell receptor beta chain emerged from a study of regulatory dendritic cells for organ transplantation (dated by TCRdb to the late 2010s). Notes on the research overall: The TCRbeta repertoires of sorted naive and memory CD4+ and CD8+ T cells were sequenced before and after allostimulation with regulatory or mature dendritic cells.

V loses 5 bases, J loses 5 bases, and the germline ends lie 10 bases apart. CDR1 and CDR2, looked up from the germline V gene, are SGHAT and FQNNGV. The CDR3 covers 13 residues, taking in both the cysteine and the phenylalanine. Only the CDR3 part of the read is kept: 39 bases, read in frame from the first base. FACS was used to sort CD4+ or CD8+ cells into naive T cells (CD45RA+) and memory T cells (CD45RO+). T cells for TCR sequencing came from a couple of healthy control subjects. For the mixed lymphocyte reactions, sorted T cell subsets left unstimulated acted as baseline controls. The Qiagen DNeasy Blood & Tissue Kit was used to extract genomic DNA. Study-wide conclusions, independent of this receptor: In both subjects, allostimulation led to expansion of memory CD8+ clones, although regulatory dendritic cells appeared to cause more limited expansion than mature dendritic cells did. Naive CD4+ and CD8+ T cells showed highly diverse repertoires, whereas memory cells were less diverse and memory CD8+ cells were the most oligoclonal. Sequencing was done in only two subjects, and the authors reported considerable heterogeneity between individuals in the alloreactive memory CD8+ T cell pool. Of the resting subsets, the one holding the most alloreactive TCR clonotypes was memory CD8+ T cells.

Multiplexed two-step PCR with Vbeta-specific forward primers and Jbeta-specific reverse primers was used to amplify TCRbeta CDR3 regions. Through the immunoSEQ service, TCRbeta libraries were sequenced on an Illumina instrument. Turning to the authors' computational methods: IMGT annotation was used to assign V, D and J genes, and synthetic CDR3 analogues were used to correct the counts for multiplex PCR bias. Repertoire clonality was computed in the immunoSEQ Analyzer as one minus normalized Shannon entropy. Clonal expansion was defined by Fisher's exact test with Benjamini-Hochberg false discovery rate control, using two-tailed P<0.01. Entries here come from immuneACCESS through TCRdb and include only in-frame sequences with V and J called. Some clones fail to appear in such tables; in the studies checked, an unresolved V gene covers under half of the shortfall, and the cause of the remainder is unknown. Clone size and the V and J calls come from that table; the DNA yielded D and trimming. The sample table shows roughly 27,000 clones, and approximately 79% are seen once. The ten top clones hold 2% to 2.5% of the sample.

Of note for this clone: Its antigen is not yet known. Base quality data are lacking; no much larger clone is found one base away.

This TCR came from a human donor in good health. The sequence joins TRBV11-2 to TRBJ1-5, with the D gene uncertain. The sequenced sample consisted of memory CD4+ T cells from blood. This specimen's cell subset or site label, interpreted: CD45RO+ memory T cells. This receptor carries the CDR3 CASSPNIHQPQHF. DNA sequence: TGTGCCAGCAGCCCAAACATTCATCAGCCCCAGCATTTT. Full variable domain (CDR3 extended with the reference TRBV11-2 and TRBJ1-5 proteins): EAGVAQSPRYKIIEKRQSVAFWCNPISGHATLYWYQQILGQGPKLLIQFQNNGVVDDSQLPKDRFSAERLKGVDSTLKIQPAKLEDSAVYLCASSPNIHQPQHFGDGTRLSIL.